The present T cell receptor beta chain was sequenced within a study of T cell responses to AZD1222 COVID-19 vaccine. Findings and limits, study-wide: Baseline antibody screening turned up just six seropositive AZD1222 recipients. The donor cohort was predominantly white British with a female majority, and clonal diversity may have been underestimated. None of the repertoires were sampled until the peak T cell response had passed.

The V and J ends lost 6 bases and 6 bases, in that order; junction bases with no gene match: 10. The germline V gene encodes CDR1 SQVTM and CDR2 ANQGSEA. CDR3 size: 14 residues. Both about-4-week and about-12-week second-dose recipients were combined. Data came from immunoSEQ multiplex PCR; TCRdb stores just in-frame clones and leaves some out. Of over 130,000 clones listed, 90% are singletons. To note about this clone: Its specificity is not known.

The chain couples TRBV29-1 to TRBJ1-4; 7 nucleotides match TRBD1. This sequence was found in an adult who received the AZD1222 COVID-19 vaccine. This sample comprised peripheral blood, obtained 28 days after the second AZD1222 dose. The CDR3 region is CSVGSGGDYEKLFF. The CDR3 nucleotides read TGCAGCGTCGGTTCAGGGGGGGACTATGAAAAACTGTTTTTT.